The clone carrying this T cell receptor (beta chain) was recorded only once. Its antigen is as yet unknown. The sample's treatment: roughly ten-day PBMC culture with coronavirus spike peptide pools or control peptides (ViraFEST assay). ViraFEST enlarged antigen-specific T cell populations with peptide pools and afterwards sequenced TCRs. Per well, 1.5 million to 2.5 million PBMCs were cultured in the presence of around 9.4 IU/ml IL-2 and 9 to 10 ug/ml peptide pools. The germline CDR1 and CDR2 sequences are SGHRS and YFSETQ. The CDR3 totals 15 residues. Trimming left V 0 bases short and J 0 bases short, with 9 bases between. The record originates from a study of vaccination and CD4 T cells after COVID-19. Broader study findings: 304 of 307 vaccine-specific clones from convalescent patients were spike mono-reactive.

Sequenced with the Oncomine TCR Beta short-read assay was DNA taken from cultured CD4+ T cells. TCRdb recomputed calls from the PCR reads with MiXCR, one row per CDR3 protein. The sample has 20,000 to 30,000 distinct CDR3 sequences; approximately 56% are singletons. The sequence came from a human donor who had recovered from COVID-19. Source material: CD4+ T cells from blood, cultured in vitro. The chain is built from TRBV5-1 and TRBJ1-2; D is unclear. The CDR3 is CASSLGRTANYGYTF. The CDR3 DNA is TGCGCCAGCAGCTTGGGGAGAACCGCTAACTATGGCTACACCTTC. Filled out from reference TRBV5-1 and TRBJ1-2, the complete variable domain reads KAGVTQTPRYLIKTRGQQVTLSCSPISGHRSVSWYQQTPGQGLQFLFEYFSETQRNKGNFPGRFSGRQFSNSRSEMNVSTLELGDSALYLCASSLGRTANYGYTFGSGTRLTVV.